The TCR beta chain described here comes from a study of CD8 T cells in Susac syndrome. The RNA, 0.5 to 1 ug, was put through reverse transcription using random hexamers. Coverage of TCR beta CDR3 amplification by immunoSEQ multiplex PCR extended to 54 Vbeta and 13 Jbeta. A single record per CDR3 protein comes from TCRdb applying MiXCR to the immunoSEQ multiplex PCR reads. The table lists 200,000 to 250,000 distinct CDR3 sequences, approximately 95% of them singletons, with 0.075% to 0.095% in the top ten. Findings and caveats of the study: The number of individuals included in the study's TCR sequencing and HLA analysis was acknowledged as relatively small.

Sequencing of TCR beta was carried out in blood CD8+ and CD4+ T cells. TEMRA cells underwent FACS enrichment and CD8+ and CD4+ T cells underwent negative isolation. For this clonotype: Its antigen is not known.

This TCR was sampled from a human donor with multiple sclerosis. The sample taken for sequencing was CD4+ T cells from PBMCs.

The CDR3 DNA sequence: TGTGCTAGTGGTTTGTTCCTAAGGGAGACCCAGTACTTC. Translated, it gives CASGLFLRETQYF. The rearrangement joins TRBV12-5 to TRBJ2-5; D ambiguous. The CDR3 extends over 13 amino acids. V was pared by 2 bases and J by 5 bases, with 9 bases between. Germline V gene sequence: CDR1 LGHNT, CDR2 FRNRAP.